This T cell receptor beta chain was found in a study of cytomegalovirus exposure and HLA in healthy donors (dated by TCRdb to 2016 to 2017). Regarding the complete study: In an earlier analysis of under 600 of the donors, 276 Gb of sequence data and 90 million to 120 million unique TCR beta sequences from roughly 190 million T cells were reported. Roughly 310 gigabases of sequencing data and 80 million or so unique TCR sequences were included in an early release covering 550 to 800 HLA-typed donors. Among the roughly 400 genotyped donors, about 83% belonged to the genetic ancestry cluster associated with self-reported Caucasian donors. The study aimed to test whether cataloging public T cell receptors could reveal signatures of past pathogen exposure. The study used immunosequencing to profile the T cell repertoires of approximately 690 subjects and linked those repertoires to cytomegalovirus serostatus. Besides the first cohort of 666 subjects, a separate validation cohort made up of 90 to 150 different subjects was used. To predict cytomegalovirus infection status, the study brought together high-throughput TCR immunosequencing, statistical association of individual TCRs with disease status, and machine learning. In a later analysis, previously published TCR beta repertoires from about 640 donors were re-analyzed and high-resolution HLA genotyping was added so that TCR occurrence patterns could be studied. Rather than using new phenotypic data, the later analysis identified candidate immune exposures from TCR beta sequences and from how often those sequences occurred across donors. In an earlier analysis of 587 of the donors, high-throughput TCR beta sequencing was used to judge whether each TCR beta V gene segment behaved as functional or pseudogenic. Donor age, sex, ethnicity and CMV serostatus were compiled together with the repertoire data. Genome-wide SNP genotypes for about three fifths of the roughly 700 donors were used in a later genetic analysis, which treated that subset as a discovery cohort. Every repertoire in the discovery cohort had been generated on one and the same sequencing platform. Both class I and class II loci were covered by HLA typing, at four-digit resolution. The number of donors typed differed by locus, with 629-630 for A, B, C, DRB1 and DQB1, over 500 for DQA1, 606 for DPA1, and under 490 for DPB1. Several DR-DQ haplotypes were handled as single units for association and clustering because linkage in the cohort was strong. Among around 400 genotyped donors of the cohort, an average of approximately 220,000 unique TCR beta nucleotide sequences was sequenced per donor, of which about 18% were non-productive.

Library creation used the immunoSEQ multiplex PCR assay. For the multiplex PCR, a mixture combining 60 forward primers for TCR Vbeta segments and 13 reverse primers for TCR Jbeta segments was used. The CDR3 region of rearranged TCR beta genes was amplified from genomic DNA with a multiplex PCR assay. On the Illumina HiSeq System, the amplified TCR beta libraries were sequenced as 87-base-pair reads. The source study handled its data this way. A later analysis tallied around 80 million unique TCR beta chains across the 700 or so repertoires, and around 10 million of those chains were shared by two or more donors. Raw reads were error-corrected and collapsed into unique sequences by a nearest-neighbor algorithm in which closely related sequences were merged to remove PCR and sequencing errors. CDR3 sequences were aligned to IMGT reference sequences to assign V, D and J gene segments. For a sequence to be retained, a match of at least six nucleotides was required to both a V gene segment and a J gene segment. Rearrangements were classified as productive when the CDR3 lacked stop codons and remained in frame with V and J, and all other rearrangements were classified as non-productive. CDR3 was defined according to IMGT convention as the region running from the second conserved V-encoded cysteine to the conserved J-encoded phenylalanine. Sequences without an unambiguous match to a single V gene segment were excluded from the earlier analysis of a few hundred of the donors. In an earlier analysis of some 590 of the donors, a V segment was called functional when productive rearrangements were above 56.7%, and segregating when the standard deviation between donors exceeded 5%. A statistical classification framework was built for diagnosing cytomegalovirus status from the catalog of TCR beta chain sequences. In a later analysis, TCR nucleotide sequences were compared against IMGT/GENE-DB human TR gene sequences so that V and J genes could be assigned. Using the TCRdist pipeline, a later analysis assigned CDR3 sequences along with most-parsimonious VDJ recombination scenarios. In a later analysis, each TCR beta chain was defined by its CDR3 amino acid sequence together with its V-gene family, and reads lacking a unique V-gene family were excluded. In a later analysis, approximately 590 highly shared, low-generation-probability nucleotide sequences were removed to address suspected cross-contamination and a sequencing artifact. In a later analysis, a clonal expansion index for each public chain was calculated from normalized within-repertoire ranks of inferred template counts. In a later analysis, generation probabilities were computed with a VDJ recombination model fitted to out-of-frame rearrangements, and the resulting probabilities were checked against IGoR. Hypergeometric tests were used in a later analysis to score TCR-TCR, TCR-HLA and TCR-CMV co-occurrence, with a repertoire-size bias correction applied to the TCR pairs. False discovery rates were estimated in a later analysis by permuting HLA or CMV assignments 20 times. In a later analysis, co-occurring TCRs were grouped using DBSCAN, and TCRdist sequence similarity was added for clustering within HLA-allele-positive subsets. Co-occurrence clustering excluded repertoires with fewer than 30,000 or more than 120,000 public chains, plus five with anomalous nucleotide sharing. This is the immuneACCESS table as TCRdb keeps it, with only in-frame sequences that have V and J called. A part of the clones is gone; compared with another copy, unresolved V genes explain less than half, and the rest is unexplained. V and J calls plus clone size are reproduced from that table; the DNA served to infer D and trimming. The sample has about 200,000 clones on record, approximately 80% of them singletons. Less than 4.5% of the sample comes from the top ten.

To note about this clone: Its cognate antigen has yet to be identified. The input lacks base qualities; no much larger clone sits a single base away.

From the cysteine up to the phenylalanine, the CDR3 has a length of 16 residues. CDR3 DNA only is kept here, 48 bases in frame from base 1. The germline V gene gives CDR1 as MDHEN and CDR2 as SYDVKM. For this chain, trimming is 6 bases at the V end and 6 bases at the J end, and the number of junction bases without a gene match is 11. The cohort was made up of about 610 healthy bone marrow donors. Cohort members were all nominally healthy when sampled, although unrecorded immune exposures were likely present. The donor tested CMV seronegative and was one of the 352 seronegative cohort members. Each donor provided a peripheral blood sample, and peripheral blood mononuclear cells were used for TCR beta sequencing. The Qiagen DNeasy Blood Extraction Kit was used to extract genomic DNA from the blood cell samples. On the study overall, not on this receptor specifically: The classifier was reported to diagnose cytomegalovirus status with high specificity and sensitivity in both the original and validation cohorts. A further reported finding was that TCR beta sequences accurately predicted the HLA-A and HLA-B alleles for most subjects in the first cohort. Some IMGT-functional V segments, including TRBV6-2 and TRBV6-3, could not be told apart with the 87-base-pair reads, so those segments were excluded. An association between a missense DCLRE1C variant and V-gene and J-gene trimming of TCR beta chains was found in a later genetic analysis and replicated in an independent cohort. Compared with the approximately 670-donor mean, donors in an Asian-associated ancestry cluster had fewer N-insertions in productive TCRs, according to a later genetic analysis. Roughly uniform sequencing depth across donors was assumed in presence/absence analyses, although this assumption may not hold. A later analysis found that most CMV-associated TCR beta chains appeared HLA-restricted, with HLA associations seemingly driven largely by CMV exposure. For the cohort, immune exposure information was limited to CMV serostatus. Linkage disequilibrium might explain the correlated functional status among segregating V segments, but an unknown experimental factor could not be excluded. Compared with equally common non-associated chains, HLA-associated TCR beta chains in a later analysis were more clonally expanded and had lower generation probabilities. In an earlier analysis of 587 of the donors, most TCR beta V segments appeared in productive rearrangements about 87% or about 30% of the time, broadly matching IMGT annotations. In a later analysis, about 17,000 TCR beta sequences were associated with specific HLA alleles at a false discovery rate of 0.05. The study gave a list of 150 to 200 TCR beta chains associated with cytomegalovirus. In a later analysis, several top co-occurrence clusters were reported to appear linked to parvovirus B19, influenza, CMV and Epstein-Barr virus. Assigning TCR associations to individual alleles was difficult when HLA alleles, especially DR and DQ, strongly co-occurred. Because HLA typing was missing for some donors at each locus, association tests included only the typed subset. The earlier analysis of some 540 of the donors excluded 15 to 20 rarely observed V segments, including chromosome 9 orphons, because counts were too low. This cohort had only TCR beta chains sequenced, and the lack of alpha or paired-chain data limited which features could be detected. According to a later analysis, TCR association rates differed among HLA loci, with DRB1 alleles showing the most associated TCRs and HLA-C alleles showing the fewest. Across donors, most TCR sequences were observed very rarely, whereas some public TCRs were present in many individuals. Three of the identified cytomegalovirus-associated TCR beta chains were confirmed in vitro to be specific for cytomegalovirus antigens. A group of highly shared sequence variants was considered likely to be a technical artifact of the sequencing pipeline. It was suggested by the authors that the approach could potentially be generalized to other disease states and immunological phenotypes.

The sample consisted of PBMCs. The rearranged chain carries TRBV28 and TRBJ2-2; 9 junctional bases match TRBD1. The receptor was isolated from a male donor in good health and CMV-seronegative. The CDR3 sequence is CASSLRTGVYPGELFF. At the DNA level, the sequence is TGTGCCAGCAGCCTCCGGACAGGGGTTTACCCCGGGGAGCTGTTTTTT.